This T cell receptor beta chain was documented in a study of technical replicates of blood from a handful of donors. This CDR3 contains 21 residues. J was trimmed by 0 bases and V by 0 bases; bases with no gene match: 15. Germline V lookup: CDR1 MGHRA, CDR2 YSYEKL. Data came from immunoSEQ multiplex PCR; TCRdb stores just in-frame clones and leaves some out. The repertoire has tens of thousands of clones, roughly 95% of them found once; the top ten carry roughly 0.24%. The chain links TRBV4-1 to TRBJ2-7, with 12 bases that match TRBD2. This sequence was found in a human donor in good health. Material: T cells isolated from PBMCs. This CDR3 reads CASSQEREWGLAGSFSYEQYF. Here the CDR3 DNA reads TGCGCCAGCAGCCAAGAACGAGAATGGGGACTAGCGGGCTCATTCTCCTACGAGCAGTACTTC.